This TCR beta chain was captured by sequencing in a study of a mutant IDH1 vaccine in newly diagnosed glioma. Across the whole study: Scheduled for weeks 1, 3, 5, 7, 11, 15, 19 and 23, eight vaccinations were given to patients. Therapy received beforehand was radiotherapy, temozolomide, or both, with most patients given both. Averaging approximately 40 years of age, treated patients were roughly 60% male and about 38% female. Study findings and constraints: It was over 85% of patients that developed vaccine-induced immune responses.

This CDR3 contains 17 residues. Trimming at V came to 1 base and at J to 1 base, leaving 5 bases not matched to a gene. Germline assignment: CDR1 SGHNT and CDR2 YENEEA. Time point given: week 23, last vaccination. Every vaccination contained 300 ug of the mutant IDH1 20-mer peptide and was paired with topical imiquimod. Assay used: immunoSEQ multiplex PCR; TCRdb lists only in-frame clones, some missing. The top ten hold around 5% of the sample, which has tens of thousands of clones, roughly 81% seen once. Details on this clone: Its antigen is still unknown.

The chain links TRBV11-3 to TRBJ2-2; 8 bases line up with TRBD2. Sequenced material: PBMCs, taken from a glioma patient whose treatment included an IDH1 peptide vaccine. The receptor was isolated from a man between 35 and 55 years old with glioma. The DNA of the CDR3 is TGTGCCAGCAGCTTAGTTAGCGGGGCTTTGAACACCGGGGAGCTGTTTTTT. Its protein is CASSLVSGALNTGELFF.